A single TCR beta chain is shown here with its context. The antigen is unknown. This specimen comes from a study of siplizumab effects on memory and regulatory T cells. Clones were read by immunoSEQ multiplex PCR, and TCRdb kept only the in-frame ones, dropping some. The sample holds 100,000 or so clones, 80% to 95% seen once. After removal of 6 bases from V and 10 bases from J, the junction contained 13 bases not matched to a gene. This CDR3 has 14 amino acids. Germline V gene lookup returns CDR1 MNHEY and CDR2 SVGAGI. Whole-study results and caveats: Siplizumab led to significantly less abundant alloreactive sequences that could be traced back to unstimulated CD4+ memory cells. Naive T cells apparently outstripped memory cells in diversity and seemed major alloresponse contributors.

The chain links TRBV6-5 to TRBJ1-2; TRBD1 aligns across 8 bases. The specimen sequenced was non-Treg CD4+ T cells sorted from blood. This sequence originates from a human donor in good health. The DNA for the CDR3 is TGTGCCAGCAGAGCGACAGGGGAGAGAGGGCCCTACACCTTC. It translates to CASRATGERGPYTF.